One T cell receptor (beta chain) is described in this entry. This receptor's antigen is unknown. No base qualities exist here, and no much larger clone lies one base off it. This sample stems from a study of blood T cell repertoires in COVID-19 (dated by TCRdb to 2020 to 2022). With respect to the entire study: The collaborator samples originated in the United States, Italy and Spain and spanned the acute and convalescent phases of COVID-19. The prospective study material was composed of cDNA or gDNA derived from T cells, B-cell-depleted T cells, or PBMCs. The dataset comprised deeply sampled blood TCRbeta repertoires from subjects exposed to, actively infected with, or recovered from COVID-19. The repertoires were released in a freely available public database intended as a resource for research on the immune response to SARS-CoV-2. Samples were obtained from the ongoing ImmuneRACE study (first 160 participants) and from 1,000 to 1,500 subjects provided by 6 global collaborators. The sample metadata nearly always contained a de-identified subject ID, COVID-19 status, age in years and sex. HLA class I and class II types, where available, came from metadata supplied by the sample provider rather than from assay-based typing.

Participants in the prospective study were aged about 18 to 89 years, lived in some 24 United States geographic areas, and enrolled through a virtual design. Cohort assignment in the prospective study relied on participant-reported clinical history from a screening survey and a study questionnaire. For ImmuneRACE Cohort 3, a participant was defined as recovered based on two consecutive negative NP/OP PCR tests, clearance by a healthcare professional, or resolution of symptoms. In the prospective study, whole blood, serum and a nasopharyngeal or oropharyngeal swab were collected from each participant by mobile phlebotomists. Additional blood draws and questionnaires over an approximately 2-month period could optionally be provided by prospective study participants. Blood samples from the prospective study were shipped frozen or at room temperature prior to DNA extraction. Beyond this particular receptor, the publication reports: The amount of clinical and demographic metadata varied by source and participant and was provided uncurated.

TCRbeta CDR3 regions were amplified from genomic DNA by means of the immunoSEQ Assay, a bias-controlled multiplex PCR. The authors' analysis ran thus. The number of nucleated cells in each sample was estimated by amplification of reference gene primers within the assay. To quantify the absolute abundance of each unique TCRbeta CDR3 rearrangement, sequence reads were collapsed and filtered. For each sample, productive Simpson clonality was calculated as the square root of Simpson's diversity index across productive rearrangements. Entries here come from immuneACCESS through TCRdb and include only in-frame sequences with V and J called. Some clones fail to appear in such tables; in the studies checked, an unresolved V gene covers under half of the shortfall, and the cause of the remainder is unknown. Clone size and the V and J calls come from that table; the DNA yielded D and trimming. Within this sample are about 300,000 clones, with 70% to 90% of them counted one time only. Approximately 5.4% of the sample is taken by the ten largest.

The receptor was derived from a woman in her 30s who had recovered from COVID-19. Sequenced input: PBMCs or T cells enriched from blood (not recorded which).

At the DNA level, the sequence is TGTGCCAGTAGTCCGACAGGGGGAAATGGTGGCTACACCTTC. Its amino acids are CASSPTGGNGGYTF. The rearrangement joined TRBV19 to TRBJ1-2; TRBD1 agrees with 9 junctional bases. The V end gives up 5 bases and the J end 7 bases, leaving 8 bases in the junction not matched to a gene. The CDR3 sequence holds 14 residues, the cysteine and phenylalanine included. Only CDR3 DNA is held: 42 bases, read in frame from base 1. The germline V gene (reference sequence) provides CDR1 LNHDA and CDR2 SQIVND. Beyond the CDR3, the reference TRBV19 and TRBJ1-2 genes provide the residues; the full variable domain reads: DGGITQSPKYLFRKEGQNVTLSCEQNLNHDAMYWYRQDPGQGLRLIYYSQIVNDFQKGDIAEGYSVSREKKESFPLTVTSAQKNPTAFYLCASSPTGGNGGYTFGSGTRLTVV.